This TCR beta chain was sequenced in a study of early T cells in non-severe SARS-CoV-2 infection. Study in general: The chains were unpaired, and the sequenced material was bulk RNA from unsorted whole blood.

The J segment lost 3 bases and the V segment lost 3 bases, leaving 7 bases of the junction unmatched. This CDR3 region has 17 residues. Germline V gene sequence: CDR1 SGHAT, CDR2 FQNNGV. TCRdb re-called the 5' RACE reads with MiXCR, one entry per CDR3 protein. This sample has 40,000 or so distinct CDR3 sequences, with approximately 10% found just once. This clonotype came up a few times. Input material: whole blood. The clonotype originates from an adult who was a healthcare worker with PCR-confirmed SARS-CoV-2 infection or an uninfected control (not recorded which). The V call is TRBV11-2, the J call TRBJ2-3, with 12 nucleotides matching TRBD2. DNA of the CDR3: TGTGCCAGCAGCTTGGCCAACCTAGCGGGAGGGACAGATACGCAGTATTTT. The encoded protein is CASSLANLAGGTDTQYF. The complete variable domain, with remaining parts taken from reference TRBV11-2 and TRBJ2-3, reads EAGVAQSPRYKIIEKRQSVAFWCNPISGHATLYWYQQILGQGPKLLIQFQNNGVVDDSQLPKDRFSAERLKGVDSTLKIQPAKLEDSAVYLCASSLANLAGGTDTQYFGPGTRLTVL.